This T cell receptor beta chain was captured by sequencing in a study of vaccination and CD4 T cells after COVID-19. Sequencing of DNA taken from cultured CD4+ T cells relied on the Oncomine TCR Beta short-read assay. TCRdb re-called the PCR reads through MiXCR, storing one row per CDR3 protein. Among under 13,000 distinct CDR3 sequences, 65% to 80% were seen once, and the ten largest hold around 20%. Specified treatment: approximately 9-day PBMC culture with coronavirus spike peptide pools or control peptides (ViraFEST assay). To note about this clonotype: Its antigen is still unknown.

Germline loops: CDR1 SGHTA, CDR2 FQGTGA. Trimming stripped 5 bases from V and 7 bases from J, with 12 bases between. The CDR3 extends over 13 amino acids. The clonotype was recovered from a human donor who had recovered from COVID-19. The rearrangement links TRBV7-3 to TRBJ1-5; D remains unclear. The sample was CD4+ T cells from blood, cultured in vitro. DNA for the CDR3: TGTGCCAGCAGCCCTCTTCCCAACCAGCCCCAGCATTTT. Residues: CASSPLPNQPQHF.